This T cell receptor beta chain came from a study of CD8 T cells in ankylosing spondylitis. Whole-study results and caveats: From matched ankylosing spondylitis synovial fluid, disease-linked clones were reportedly recovered at significantly enriched levels. Made up of 7 to 9 highly homologous variants, a TCR beta motif appeared characteristic of ankylosing spondylitis blood.

Germline CDR1 DFQATT, CDR2 SNEGSKA (reference sequence). Deletions cut 0 bases from V and 7 bases from J, with 16 bases between. The CDR3 loop spans 15 amino acids. This clonotype was counted at least ten times. Its antigen is as yet unknown. Quantitative molecular-barcoded 5'-RACE generated the TCR beta libraries. TCRdb re-called the 5' RACE reads through MiXCR, storing one row per CDR3 protein. The table lists 200,000 to 250,000 distinct CDR3 sequences, about 18% of them singletons. The chain employs TRBV20-1 and TRBJ2-1; the D is unclear. The sequenced sample was blood, either unsorted or a sorted T cell fraction (not recorded which). This TCR was recovered from a male donor with ankylosing spondylitis. Here the CDR3 reads CSARDVHDHPNEQFF. In nucleotides, the CDR3 is TGCAGTGCTAGAGATGTCCACGACCATCCAAATGAGCAGTTCTTC.